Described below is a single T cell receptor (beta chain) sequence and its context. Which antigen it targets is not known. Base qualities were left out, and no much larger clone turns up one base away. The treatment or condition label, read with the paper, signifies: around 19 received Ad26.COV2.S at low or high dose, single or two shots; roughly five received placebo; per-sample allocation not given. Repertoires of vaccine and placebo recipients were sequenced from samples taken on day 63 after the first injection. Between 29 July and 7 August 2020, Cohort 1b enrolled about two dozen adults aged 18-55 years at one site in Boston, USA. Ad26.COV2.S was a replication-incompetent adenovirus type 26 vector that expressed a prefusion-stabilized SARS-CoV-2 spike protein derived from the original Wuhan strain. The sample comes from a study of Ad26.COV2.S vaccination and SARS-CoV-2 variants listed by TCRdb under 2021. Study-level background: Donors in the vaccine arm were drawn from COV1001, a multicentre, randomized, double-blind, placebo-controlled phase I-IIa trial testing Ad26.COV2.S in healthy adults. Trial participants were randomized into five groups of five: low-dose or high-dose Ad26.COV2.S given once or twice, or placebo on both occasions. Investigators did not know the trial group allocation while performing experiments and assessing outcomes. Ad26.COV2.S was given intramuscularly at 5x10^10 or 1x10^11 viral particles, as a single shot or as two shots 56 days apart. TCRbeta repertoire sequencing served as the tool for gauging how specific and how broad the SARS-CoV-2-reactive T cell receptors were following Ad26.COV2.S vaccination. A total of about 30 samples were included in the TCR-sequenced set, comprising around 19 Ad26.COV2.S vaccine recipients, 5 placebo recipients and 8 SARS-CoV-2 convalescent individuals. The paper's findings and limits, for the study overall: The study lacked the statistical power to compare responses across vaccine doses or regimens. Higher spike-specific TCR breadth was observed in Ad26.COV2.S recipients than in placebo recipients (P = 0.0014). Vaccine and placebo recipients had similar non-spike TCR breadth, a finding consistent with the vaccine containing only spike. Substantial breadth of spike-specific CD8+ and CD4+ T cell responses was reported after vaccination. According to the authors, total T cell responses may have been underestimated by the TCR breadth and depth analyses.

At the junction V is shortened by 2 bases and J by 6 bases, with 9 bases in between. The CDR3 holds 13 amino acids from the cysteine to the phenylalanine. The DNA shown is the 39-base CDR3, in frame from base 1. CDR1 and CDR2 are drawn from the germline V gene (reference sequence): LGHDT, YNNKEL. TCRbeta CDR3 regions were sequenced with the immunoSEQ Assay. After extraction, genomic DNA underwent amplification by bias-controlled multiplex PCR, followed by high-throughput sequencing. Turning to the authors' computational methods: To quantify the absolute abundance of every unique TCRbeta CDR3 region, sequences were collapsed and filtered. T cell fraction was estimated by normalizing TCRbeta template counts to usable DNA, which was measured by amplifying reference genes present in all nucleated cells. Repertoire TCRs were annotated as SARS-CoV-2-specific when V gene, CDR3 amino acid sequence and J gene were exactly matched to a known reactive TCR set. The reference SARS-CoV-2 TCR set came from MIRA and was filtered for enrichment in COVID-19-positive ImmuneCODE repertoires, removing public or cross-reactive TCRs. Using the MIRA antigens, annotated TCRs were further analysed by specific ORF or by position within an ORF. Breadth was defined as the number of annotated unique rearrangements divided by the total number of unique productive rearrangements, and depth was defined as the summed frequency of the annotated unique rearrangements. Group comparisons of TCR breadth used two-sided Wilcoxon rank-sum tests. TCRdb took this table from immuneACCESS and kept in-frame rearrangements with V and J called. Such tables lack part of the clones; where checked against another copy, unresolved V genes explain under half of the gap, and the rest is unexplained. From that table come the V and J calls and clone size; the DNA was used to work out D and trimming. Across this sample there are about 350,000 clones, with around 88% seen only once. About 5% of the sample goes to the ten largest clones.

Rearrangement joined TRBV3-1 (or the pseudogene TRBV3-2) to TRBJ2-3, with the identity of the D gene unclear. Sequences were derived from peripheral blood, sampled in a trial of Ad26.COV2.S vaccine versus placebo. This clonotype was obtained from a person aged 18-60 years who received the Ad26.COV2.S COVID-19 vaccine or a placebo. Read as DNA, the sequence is TGTGCCAGCAGCCAAATGACCGGCGATACGCAGTATTTT. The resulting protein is CASSQMTGDTQYF.